This T cell receptor (beta chain) comes out of a study of PD-L1 blockade in urothelial cancer. Study summary: Blood drawn 3 weeks (second dose) and 6 weeks after treatment start was analyzed.

Specified time point: pretreatment peripheral blood. Each patient gave between 1 and 8 samples, pretreatment and on-treatment. The repertoire was sequenced with immunoSEQ multiplex PCR; TCRdb's copy has only in-frame clones and lacks some. The top ten hold 4.5% to 5% of the sample, which has 65,000 to 80,000 clones, roughly 90% seen once. This CDR3 comprises 15 residues. CDR1 is SGHDN and CDR2 is FVKESK in the germline V gene. V was pared by 5 bases and J by 2 bases, with 5 bases of the junction left unmatched. The sample consisted of PBMCs, taken around atezolizumab (anti-PD-L1) treatment. This receptor was identified in a man between 65 and 85 years old with urothelial cancer. The V and J genes are TRBV14 and TRBJ2-3, with 9 bases aligning to TRBD1. CDR3 protein: CASSSRDRATDTQYF. CDR3 DNA: TGTGCCAGCAGCTCCCGGGACAGGGCCACAGATACGCAGTATTTT.